This T cell receptor beta chain was recorded in a study of glioma-infiltrating T cells after dendritic cell vaccination. CDR1 and CDR2 (germline): SNHLY, FYNNEI. CDR3 size: 10 residues. The V segment lost 5 bases and the J segment 14 bases; nucleotides outside the gene matches: 2. The assay was immunoSEQ multiplex PCR, and TCRdb's table has in-frame clones only and misses some. The sample includes under 100,000 clones, 75% to 85% seen only once; the top ten take approximately 6%. The chain is built from TRBV2 and TRBJ1-2; 10 nucleotides line up with TRBD1. The sequence derives from a human donor with glioblastoma. The sample here was blood, taken before dendritic cell vaccination. The CDR3 here is CASSRDRGTF. The CDR3, as DNA: TGTGCCAGCAGTAGGGACAGGGGTACCTTC.